The T cell receptor beta chain described here comes from a study of T-cell memory formation after mild COVID-19. TCRdb processed the 5' RACE reads anew with MiXCR; each CDR3 protein has one entry. The sample shows a few hundred thousand distinct CDR3 sequences, about 16% of them seen only once. V was pared by 1 base and J by 2 bases, with 12 bases between. Germline V CDR1 and CDR2: SEHNR, FQNEAQ (reference sequence). The CDR3 runs to 15 residues. Sequenced input: PBMCs or a T cell subset sorted from them (not recorded which). The J gene is TRBJ2-7, the V gene TRBV7-9; no clear D gene. The clonotype originates from a man aged 18 to 29 who had mild COVID-19 (a few samples of this study predate the infection). Cell type and time point are not known. CDR3 sequence: CASSLVSGRAYEQYF. The CDR3 DNA follows: TGTGCCAGCAGCTTAGTGTCGGGTAGGGCCTACGAGCAGTACTTC.